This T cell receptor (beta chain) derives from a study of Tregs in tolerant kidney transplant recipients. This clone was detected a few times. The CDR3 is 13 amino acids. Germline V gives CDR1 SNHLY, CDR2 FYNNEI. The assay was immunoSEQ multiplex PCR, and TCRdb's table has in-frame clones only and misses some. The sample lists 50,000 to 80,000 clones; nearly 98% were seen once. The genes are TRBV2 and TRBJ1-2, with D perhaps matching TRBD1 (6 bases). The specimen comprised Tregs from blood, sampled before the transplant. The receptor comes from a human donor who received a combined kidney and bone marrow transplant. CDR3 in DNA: TGTGCGGCCCGACAGGCCCCTTACTATGGCTACACCTTC. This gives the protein CAARQAPYYGYTF.